This TCR beta chain comes out of a study of blood T cell repertoires in COVID-19. Study as a whole: Acute and convalescent COVID-19 specimens originated in the United States, Italy and Spain. Nucleic acid was either cDNA or gDNA, and it came from T cells, B-cell-depleted T cells, or PBMCs.

Unmatched junction bases numbered 8, after V lost 6 bases and J lost 0 bases. The germline CDR1 and CDR2 sequences are SNHLY and FYNNEI. CDR3 length: 19 amino acids. Methods used by the authors: Counts of nucleated cells, estimated from reference gene primer amplification, were obtained. The data were produced by immunoSEQ multiplex PCR, yet TCRdb's version contains in-frame clones alone and is incomplete. The V and J calls and the clone size are those of that table, but D and trimming were determined from the DNA. This table holds 250,000 to 300,000 clones, 70% to 90% found once. What was sequenced was peripheral blood. The chain carries TRBV2 and TRBJ2-1; 16 positions match TRBD2. The TCR comes from a woman between 40 and 50 years old who had recovered from COVID-19. The CDR3 DNA is TGTGCCAGCAGGGGACTAGCGGGAGGGGTCCCCCTCTCCTACAATGAGCAGTTCTTC. Translation: CASRGLAGGVPLSYNEQFF.